What follows is one TCR beta chain and its context. The data derive from a study of control samples from healthy donors and cancer patients. Method: immunoSEQ multiplex PCR; TCRdb's copy keeps in-frame clones and lacks some. Among roughly 150,000 clones, roughly 93% were seen once, and the ten largest hold about 5.8%. The CDR3 extends over 14 amino acids. CDR1 is SGHRS and CDR2 is YFSETQ in the germline V gene. The trim removed 4 bases at V and 3 bases at J, leaving 3 bases unmatched. This sequence was found in a man aged 18 to 35 in good health. The specimen was blood. J is TRBJ2-7 and V is TRBV5-1; 11 nucleotides match TRBD2. The CDR3 spells CASSLGLADYEQYF. CDR3 sequence (DNA): TGCGCCAGCAGCCTGGGACTAGCGGACTACGAGCAGTACTTC. Filled out from reference TRBV5-1 and TRBJ2-7, the complete variable domain reads KAGVTQTPRYLIKTRGQQVTLSCSPISGHRSVSWYQQTPGQGLQFLFEYFSETQRNKGNFPGRFSGRQFSNSRSEMNVSTLELGDSALYLCASSLGLADYEQYFGPGTRLTVT.